This T cell receptor (beta chain) stems from a study of T cell changes during pregnancy in multiple sclerosis. TCRdb keeps only in-frame clones here, not all; method: immunoSEQ multiplex PCR. This table holds some 51,000 clones, 94% found once. In this sample, this clone turned up once. From germline, CDR1 is MNHNY and CDR2 SVGAGI (reference sequence). The CDR3 consists of 12 residues. Trimming pared 2 bases from V and 6 bases from J, leaving 7 bases between. This chain uses TRBV6-6 with TRBJ1-2, with a tentative D call TRBD1 (6 bases). This material consisted of CD4+ T cells from peripheral blood mononuclear cells, taken in the second trimester of pregnancy. The TCR comes from a female donor with multiple sclerosis, enrolled in a pregnancy study. CDR3 sequence: CASSYAGDGYTF. In DNA form, the CDR3 reads TGTGCCAGCAGTTACGCAGGGGATGGCTACACCTTC.